Listed below are T cell receptor beta chains from one sample, sequenced in a study of blood T cell repertoires in COVID-19. Profiling relied on immunoSEQ multiplex PCR, and the TCRdb table lists in-frame clones only, not all of them. Of roughly 74,000 clones in the sample, approximately 91% are singletons; the top ten hold more than 2.5%. The sequencing sample was made of peripheral blood. These receptor sequences come from a man between 65 and 79 years old with active or convalescent COVID-19. The CDR3 runs from the conserved cysteine through the conserved F or W. The D gene is left open where the match is weak. Clone size is stated in some rows and not others, as once, few, many or a class when expanded.

J gene | V gene | clone size | D gene | CDR3 DNA | CDR3 protein
TRBJ1-2 | TRBV5-1 | NA | TRBD1 | TGCGCCAGCAGCTCGTCAGCAGGACAGGAGGGCTACACCTTC | CASSSSAGQEGYTF
TRBJ1-1 | TRBV28 | NA | TRBD1 | TGTGCCGCTTCCCAGGGGGAGTTCTTCTTT | CAASQGEFFF
TRBJ1-1 | TRBV19 | NA | NA | TGTGCCAGTAGCTTCACTGTAATGAACACTGAAGCTTTCTTT | CASSFTVMNTEAFF
TRBJ1-2 | TRBV6-5 | NA | NA | TGTGCCAGCAGATATGGAGGGGTGAGCGGCTACACCTTC | CASRYGGVSGYTF
TRBJ2-1 | TRBV5-1 | NA | NA | TGCGCCAGCAGCTGGGACCCCAGGGGCAGGCAGTTCTTC | CASSWDPRGRQFF
TRBJ2-7 | TRBV15 | NA | TRBD2 | TGTGCCACCTCTGGGGACTACTCCTACGAGCAGTACTTC | CATSGDYSYEQYF
TRBJ1-2 | TRBV4-1 | NA | TRBD1 | TGCGCCAGCAGCCGAGGGATTAGGGGGCAGAGCTATGGCTACACCTTC | CASSRGIRGQSYGYTF
TRBJ2-3 | TRBV6-5 | NA | NA | TGTGCCAGCAGCTCTCCGGGTTCCCGCACAGATACGCAGTATTTT | CASSSPGSRTDTQYF
TRBJ2-7 | TRBV5-1 | NA | NA | TGCGCCAGCAGCTCCGGGATACGGGGTGAGGGTGGCGAGCAGTACTTC | CASSSGIRGEGGEQYF
TRBJ2-3 | TRBV2 | NA | NA | TGTGCCAGCTTGGCCGATTACAGTTATACGCAGTATTTT | CASLADYSYTQYF
TRBJ2-5 | TRBV11-2 | NA | NA | TGTGCCAGCAGCTTAGTAAGGGGCGTCGAGACCCAGTACTTC | CASSLVRGVETQYF
TRBJ2-1 | TRBV9 | few | TRBD1 | TGTGCCAGCAGCCCAATTCTACAGGGGGCGCAAAGTGAGCAGTTCTTC | CASSPILQGAQSEQFF
TRBJ2-7 | TRBV19 | NA | TRBD1 | TGTGCCAGTAGTATAGCGGACAGGGCCCACGAGCAGTACTTC | CASSIADRAHEQYF
TRBJ1-1 | TRBV29-1 | NA | TRBD1 | TGCAGCGTTTCCTTCGACAGGGGAGACGCTGAAGCTTTCTTT | CSVSFDRGDAEAFF
TRBJ1-2 | TRBV5-1 | NA | TRBD1 | TGCGCCAGCAGCCTTATCCCTCGTCGACAGGGGATGGACTATGGCTACACCTTC | CASSLIPRRQGMDYGYTF
TRBJ1-2 | TRBV27 | NA | NA | TGTGCCAGTTGTGACAGGAACTATGGCTACACCTTC | CASCDRNYGYTF
TRBJ1-2 | TRBV5-1 | NA | TRBD1 | TGCGCCAGCAGACGAGATTTCCGGGACAGGGAGTATGGCTACACCTTC | CASRRDFRDREYGYTF
TRBJ1-4 | TRBV5-1 | NA | NA | TGCGCCAGCAGCTTGGACAGGGAAAAACTGTTTTTT | CASSLDREKLFF
TRBJ2-3 | TRBV19 | NA | NA | TGTGCCAGTAAATTGGCGGGCACAGATACGCAGTATTTT | CASKLAGTDTQYF
TRBJ2-5 | TRBV18 | NA | NA | TGTGCCAGCACTCGCTTACAGGGAGAGACCCAGTACTTC | CASTRLQGETQYF
TRBJ1-1 | TRBV10-3 | NA | NA | TGTGCCATCAGTGATCGGTCGGACACTGAAGCTTTCTTT | CAISDRSDTEAFF
TRBJ1-1 | TRBV2 | NA | NA | TGTGCCAGCAGTGTGTCAGTAACTGAAGCTTTCTTT | CASSVSVTEAFF
TRBJ1-6 | TRBV11-2 | NA | NA | TGTGCCAGCAGCTGGGCTAATTCACCCCTCCACTTT | CASSWANSPLHF
TRBJ1-3 | TRBV6-1 | NA | NA | TGTGCCAGCAGTGAGGCCAGGGTTGGAAACACCATATATTTT | CASSEARVGNTIYF
TRBJ2-2 | TRBV27 | NA | NA | TGTGCCAGCAGGCGATTTCCGGGAGTTACCGGGGAGCTGTTTTTT | CASRRFPGVTGELFF
TRBJ1-1 | TRBV5-1 | NA | NA | TGCGCCAGCAGCTTGGAAGCGGGGAAAGACTTGGGGGCTTTCTTT | CASSLEAGKDLGAFF
TRBJ1-6 | TRBV20-1 | NA | NA | TGCAGTGCTAGTGCAAGGGGCAGACACGGTAATTCACCCCTCCACTTT | CSASARGRHGNSPLHF
TRBJ2-1 | TRBV19 | NA | TRBD1 | TGTGCCAGTAGTATAGAGGGACAGGAGTACAATGAGCAGTTCTTC | CASSIEGQEYNEQFF
TRBJ2-1 | TRBV6-5 | few | TRBD2 | TGTGCCAGCAGTTACTTCGCTAGCGGCAACAATGAGCAGTTCTTC | CASSYFASGNNEQFF
TRBJ2-2 | TRBV11-2 | NA | NA | TGTGCCAGCAGCTTAACATTTTGGGGAGTCGGGAACACCGGGGAGCTGTTTTTT | CASSLTFWGVGNTGELFF
TRBJ2-2 | TRBV6-5 | few | TRBD1 | TGTGCCAGCGGCCGGGACAGGGGGCTGTCCGGGGAGCTGTTTTTT | CASGRDRGLSGELFF
TRBJ1-3 | TRBV2 | NA | TRBD1 | TGTGCCAGCAGAAACAGGGGAGCTGGAAACACCATATATTTT | CASRNRGAGNTIYF
TRBJ1-1 | TRBV5-1 | once | TRBD1 | TGCGCCAGCAGCTTGGACCCTAAAAGACAGGGCGAGGTGAACACTGAAGCTTTCTTT | CASSLDPKRQGEVNTEAFF
TRBJ2-4 | TRBV3-1/TRBV3-2 | NA | TRBD2 | TGTGCCAGCAGCTTCGGGGGGGAAGGCAAAAACATTCAGTACTTC | CASSFGGEGKNIQYF
TRBJ2-2 | TRBV6-1 | NA | TRBD2 | TGTGCCAGCAGTGAAGTTCGAGTAGCGGGACCGAACACCGGGGAGCTGTTTTTT | CASSEVRVAGPNTGELFF
TRBJ1-4 | TRBV18 | NA | NA | TGTGCCAGCTCACCCTTGGGGCTAAGCACTAATGAAAAACTGTTTTTT | CASSPLGLSTNEKLFF
TRBJ2-5 | TRBV7-2 | NA | NA | TGTGCCAGCAGCTCCCCCTCGGGGACCCAGTACTTC | CASSSPSGTQYF
TRBJ2-4 | TRBV21-1 | NA | NA | TGTGCCAGCAGCAATTTTAACTTGGACTATCGACCATATTATCAGTACTTC | CASSNFNLDYRPYYQYF
TRBJ2-3 | TRBV5-4 | NA | NA | TGTGCCAGCAGCTTGGGTGCTCTAGGCACAGATACGCAGTATTTT | CASSLGALGTDTQYF
TRBJ2-1 | TRBV30 | NA | TRBD2 | TGTGCCTGGAGTGTACTGATGCGGGGGGCGCACAATGAGCAGTTCTTC | CAWSVLMRGAHNEQFF
TRBJ1-2 | TRBV5-1 | NA | TRBD1 | TGCGCCAGCAGCTCGCCGGGACAGAACTATGGCTACACCTTC | CASSSPGQNYGYTF
TRBJ1-1 | TRBV7-9 | NA | NA | TGTGCCAGCAGCCTCTACCTTACCCAAGTGTCGGGGTACACTGAAGCTTTCTTT | CASSLYLTQVSGYTEAFF
TRBJ2-1 | TRBV10-3 | NA | TRBD1 | TGTGCCACCGTGGACAGGGGGACGGGGAATGAGCAGTTCTTC | CATVDRGTGNEQFF
TRBJ1-1 | TRBV11-2 | NA | NA | TGTGCCAGCAGCGAGAAGGGGATTGAAGCTTTCTTT | CASSEKGIEAFF
TRBJ1-6 | TRBV9 | few | TRBD1 | TGTGCCAGCAGCACCGGGACAGGTTACAATTCACCCCTCCACTTT | CASSTGTGYNSPLHF
TRBJ1-2 | TRBV5-5 | NA | TRBD1 | TGTGCCAGCAGCCCCGGGACAGTCCCCCTCTATGGCTACACCTTC | CASSPGTVPLYGYTF
TRBJ1-6 | TRBV15 | NA | NA | TGTGCCACCAGCAAGATCCGGGATCCATATAATTCACCCCTCCACTTT | CATSKIRDPYNSPLHF
TRBJ1-2 | TRBV6-5 | once | NA | TGTGCCAGCACCACCACAGGGAATGGCTACACCTTC | CASTTTGNGYTF
TRBJ2-3 | TRBV2 | many | TRBD2 | TGTGCCAGCAGAGGGACTAGTGCAAGAGATACGCAGTATTTT | CASRGTSARDTQYF
TRBJ2-5 | TRBV7-9 | NA | NA | TGTGCCAGCAGCTCACCTCCGGGTGGTCCCCAAGAGACCCAGTACTTC | CASSSPPGGPQETQYF
TRBJ1-6 | TRBV19 | NA | NA | TGTGCCAGTGCAACCGCCACCGGGCAGGGGAATTCACCCCTCCACTTT | CASATATGQGNSPLHF
TRBJ2-7 | TRBV18 | NA | NA | TGTGCCAGCTCACCGTCCGGTGGGGGGAGCTCCTACGAGCAGTACTTC | CASSPSGGGSSYEQYF
TRBJ2-3 | TRBV4-1 | NA | TRBD2 | TGCGCCAGCAGCCAAGACCCGGGACTAGAGACAGATACGCAGTATTTT | CASSQDPGLETDTQYF
TRBJ2-5 | TRBV27 | once | TRBD2 | TGTGCCAGCAGTTTATCCGGACTAGCGCACCGGGGGACCCAGTACTTC | CASSLSGLAHRGTQYF
TRBJ1-6 | TRBV2 | NA | NA | TGTGCCAGCAGTGAACGGGGGGCAGAAAATTCACCCCTCCACTTT | CASSERGAENSPLHF
TRBJ1-2 | TRBV2 | NA | TRBD1 | TGTGCCAGCGGCAGACAGGGGGCAGGTTATGGCTACACCTTC | CASGRQGAGYGYTF
TRBJ1-2 | TRBV5-1 | NA | TRBD1 | TGCGCCAGCAGCTCGGTGGCAGGGGGCGGCTATGGCTACACCTTC | CASSSVAGGGYGYTF